The 26 T cell receptor beta chains below all came from one sample that was sequenced in a study of B cell selection in AIRE deficiency. The protocol was immunoSEQ multiplex PCR, while the TCRdb copy is restricted to in-frame clones and leaves out a portion. Among some 25,000 clones, around 97% were seen once, and the ten largest hold roughly 0.22%. CD4+CD127+ cells were sorted as the conventional CD4 T cells. Source material: conventional CD4+ T cells sorted from PBMCs. Receptor source: a human donor with AIRE deficiency.

The chain couples TRBV28 to TRBJ1-2; D not resolved. This CDR3 region has 14 residues. The V end lost 1 base, the J end lost 4 bases, and 10 bases lay between the germline ends. The V gene's germline CDR1 is MDHEN and CDR2 SYDVKM. The CDR3 DNA reads TGTGCCAGCAGTTTATACTTAGGAGGCTATGGCTACACCTTC. The encoded protein is CASSLYLGGYGYTF.

In this sample, this clone turned up once. The V gene is TRBV18, the J gene TRBJ2-7; TRBD1 matches 9 bases. CDR3 length equals 14 residues. Per the germline V gene, CDR1 is KGHSH and CDR2 is LQKENI. The J segment lost 3 bases and the V segment lost 3 bases, leaving 3 bases of the junction unmatched. As DNA, the CDR3 is TGTGCCAGCTCACCCGGGACAGGGCGCTACGAGCAGTACTTC. Residues: CASSPGTGRYEQYF. The variable domain in full, completed from reference TRBV18 and TRBJ2-7, reads NAGVMQNPRHLVRRRGQEARLRCSPMKGHSHVYWYRQLPEEGLKFMVYLQKENIIDESGMPKERFSAEFPKEGPSILRIQQVVRGDSAAYFCASSPGTGRYEQYFGPGTRLTVT.

V and J are TRBV19 and TRBJ2-1; 9 nucleotides line up with TRBD2. Germline V CDR1 and CDR2: LNHDA, SQIVND (reference sequence). With 5 bases clipped from V and 9 bases from J, the junction kept 8 bases outside the gene matches. This CDR3 region has 14 residues. The CDR3 DNA is TGTGCCAGTAGTCTCGGACTAGCGCCCAGTGAGCAGTTCTTC. Translating gives CASSLGLAPSEQFF.

This clone was detected only once. V is TRBV6-1 and J is TRBJ1-6; TRBD1 is a possible D gene (6 bases). V dropped 4 bases and J dropped 5 bases, with 12 bases sitting between them. This CDR3 has 15 amino acids. Germline values: CDR1 MNHNS, CDR2 SASEGT. The CDR3 sequence is CASSASGVNNSPLHF. The CDR3, as DNA: TGTGCCAGCAGTGCGTCAGGGGTCAATAATTCACCCCTCCACTTT.

The chain couples TRBV18 to TRBJ2-2; no firm D call. This CDR3 comprises 15 residues. Germline-derived CDR1 and CDR2 are KGHSH and LQKENI. V was shortened by 0 bases and J by 5 bases, with 10 bases between the two germline ends. CDR3 amino acids: CASSPPVTVTGELFF. The CDR3 nucleotides read TGTGCCAGCTCACCACCGGTTACGGTAACCGGGGAGCTGTTTTTT.

This chain connects TRBV27 to TRBJ2-7, with 9 bases fitting TRBD2. Looked up from germline, CDR1 is MNHEY and CDR2 is SMNVEV (reference sequence). CDR3 length: 15 amino acids. J gave up 2 bases and V 7 bases, and 9 bases lay outside the gene matches. This CDR3 reads CASTRLADPTYEQYF. Here the CDR3 DNA reads TGTGCCAGCACCCGACTAGCGGACCCTACCTACGAGCAGTACTTC.

In DNA, the CDR3 is TGTGCCAGCAGCTCGGGGACTAGCGGGAGATCCGGGGAGCTGTTTTTT. This encodes CASSSGTSGRSGELFF. The gene calls are TRBV5-4 and TRBJ2-2; 14 bases align to TRBD2. This CDR3 has 16 residues. After removal of 3 bases from V and 6 bases from J, the junction contained 4 bases not matched to a gene. CDR1 and CDR2 (germline): SGHNT, YYREEE (reference sequence).

CDR3 residues: CASSSRGLDTQYF. CDR3 nucleotide sequence: TGTGCCAGCAGCTCGAGAGGATTAGATACGCAGTATTTT. The chain has TRBV7-6 and TRBJ2-3; D remains ambiguous. The CDR3 runs to 13 residues. Trimming shortened V by 4 bases and J by 5 bases, and 10 bases separated the two germline ends. Germline V CDR1 and CDR2: SGHVS, FNYEAQ.

The chain joins TRBV7-2 to TRBJ2-2, with D perhaps matching TRBD2 (6 bases). Germline V gives CDR1 SGHTA, CDR2 FQGNSA. The CDR3 covers 15 residues. The germline V and J ends were trimmed by 2 bases and 6 bases, with 13 bases remaining between them. CDR3 nucleotides: TGTGCCAGCAGCTTAAGTGGGCGGGGAGCCGGGGAGCTGTTTTTT. Translation: CASSLSGRGAGELFF.

The chain combines TRBV6-1 with TRBJ2-2; TRBD1 might be the D (5 bases). Germline assignment: CDR1 MNHNS and CDR2 SASEGT. The CDR3 spans 16 residues. V was cut by 2 bases and J by 1 base, with 11 bases left in between. The CDR3 protein is CASSERPRENTGELFF. CDR3 DNA sequence: TGTGCCAGCAGTGAACGGCCCAGGGAGAACACCGGGGAGCTGTTTTTT.

CDR3 DNA sequence: TGTGCCATCAGTGAGTCCCAATCCAATCAGCCCCAGCATTTT. The encoded protein is CAISESQSNQPQHF. V is TRBV10-3 and J is TRBJ1-5; no reliable D call. CDR1 ENHRY and CDR2 SYGVKD come from the germline V gene. V was shortened by 0 bases and J by 3 bases, with 6 bases between the two germline ends. The CDR3 runs to 14 residues.

The V call is TRBV10-2, the J call TRBJ1-5, with D possibly being TRBD1 (6 bases). Germline values: CDR1 WSHSY, CDR2 SAAADI. Trimming pared 7 bases from V and 7 bases from J, leaving 26 bases between. The CDR3 runs to 17 residues. The CDR3 coding sequence is TGCGCCAGCAAAGCAAGGGGGGTCCTCGTACTTAGCCAGCCCCAGCATTTT. Translating gives CASKARGVLVLSQPQHF.

In its sample, this clone was seen once. The V and J genes are TRBV5-1 and TRBJ1-1; D unresolved. Germline values: CDR1 SGHRS, CDR2 YFSETQ. CDR3 length: 15 residues. Trimming took off 0 bases at V and 4 bases at J, with 13 bases between the two ends. CDR3 amino acids: CASSLDGRTSTEAFF. The CDR3 DNA is TGCGCCAGCAGCTTGGATGGACGGACTTCCACTGAAGCTTTCTTT.

The CDR3 nucleotides are TGTGCCAGCAGCCAAGATCGATACGGGACAGGGATGAGGGGCTACACCTTC. This encodes CASSQDRYGTGMRGYTF. The rearrangement uses TRBV14 and TRBJ1-2, with 9 bases identical to TRBD1. The length of the CDR3 is 17 residues. Germline CDR1 SGHDN, CDR2 FVKESK. Trimming cost V 0 bases and J 8 bases; bases outside gene matches: 13.

The chain uses TRBV7-9 and TRBJ2-5; 10 nucleotides align to TRBD2. The length of the CDR3 is 16 residues. V shed 1 base, J shed 2 bases, and the junction held 4 bases outside the gene matches. In germline, CDR1 is SEHNR, CDR2 FQNEAQ (reference sequence). CDR3 in amino acids: CASSLGTSGVQETQYF. For the CDR3, the DNA is TGTGCCAGCAGCTTAGGAACTAGCGGGGTACAAGAGACCCAGTACTTC.

The chain couples TRBV28 to TRBJ2-6; 8 bases agree with TRBD1. CDR1 and CDR2 from the germline V gene are MDHEN and SYDVKM. The junction had 8 bases not matched to a gene; V was cut back by 5 bases and J by 8 bases. CDR3 length: 15 amino acids. CDR3 coding DNA: TGTGCCAGCAGTCCCCGACAGGGGTGGACCAACGTCCTGACTTTC. This sequence encodes CASSPRQGWTNVLTF.

The V call is TRBV7-8, the J call TRBJ2-3; perhaps TRBD2 as D (5 bases). CDR1 is SGHVS and CDR2 is FQNEAQ in the germline V gene. This CDR3 is 11 amino acids long. With 6 bases removed from V and 11 bases from J, the gap between germline ends came to 12 bases. The CDR3 region has the DNA TGTGCCAGCAGAACGACCGGAGGGCAGTATTTT. Translated, it gives CASRTTGGQYF.

This clone appeared a single time. The chain carries TRBV5-6 and TRBJ2-3, with TRBD1 matching 9 bases. Trimming at V came to 0 bases and at J to 4 bases, leaving 3 bases not matched to a gene. The CDR3 runs to 15 residues. Germline CDR1 is SGHDT and CDR2 is YYEEEE. DNA for the CDR3: TGTGCCAGCAGCTTGGCCGACAGGGGGGCAGATACGCAGTATTTT. Protein sequence: CASSLADRGADTQYF. The full variable domain, rest sourced from reference TRBV5-6 and TRBJ2-3, is DAGVTQSPTHLIKTRGQQVTLRCSPKSGHDTVSWYQQALGQGPQFIFQYYEEEERQRGNFPDRFSGHQFPNYSSELNVNALLLGDSALYLCASSLADRGADTQYFGPGTRLTVL.

This clone is a singleton in its sample. The CDR3 bases are TGTGCCAGCAGCCGGGGGGGGGCAGATACGCAGTATTTT. This sequence encodes CASSRGGADTQYF. This chain joins TRBV7-2 and TRBJ2-3; 8 bases are a match to TRBD2. Germline CDR1 is SGHTA and CDR2 is FQGNSA. With V trimmed by 5 bases and J by 4 bases, 2 bases remained unmatched. The CDR3 is made up of 13 amino acids.

The chain couples TRBV7-3 to TRBJ2-7; TRBD1 matches 7 bases. After removal of 1 base from V and 6 bases from J, the junction contained 6 bases not matched to a gene. CDR3 length: 14 amino acids. The germline gives CDR1 SGHTA, CDR2 FQGTGA. The CDR3 region is CASSLRGRGSEQYF. CDR3 bases: TGTGCCAGCAGCTTAAGGGGCAGGGGGTCCGAGCAGTACTTC.

CDR3 in amino acids: CASSLGQGKTQYF. The CDR3 nucleotides read TGTGCCAGCAGCTTGGGTCAGGGGAAGACCCAGTACTTC. The rearrangement links TRBV4-2 to TRBJ2-5, with D perhaps matching TRBD1 (6 bases). The length of the CDR3 is 13 residues. Germline-derived CDR1 and CDR2 are LGHNA and YNFKEQ. The V gene lost 5 bases and the J gene lost 6 bases, with 13 bases spanning the gap.

This chain connects TRBV5-8 to TRBJ2-2; D assignment may be TRBD1 or TRBD2 (5 bases each). V lost 4 bases and J 7 bases, leaving 17 bases between the germline ends. There are 15 residues in the CDR3. CDR1 and CDR2 from the germline V gene are SGHTS and YDEGEE. The CDR3 DNA follows: TGTGCCAGCAGCCGGGACCCACCTTGGGGCGGGGAGCTGTTTTTT. Its protein is CASSRDPPWGGELFF. Based on the CDR3 plus reference TRBV5-8 and TRBJ2-2, the full variable domain is EAGVTQSPTHLIKTRGQQATLRCSPISGHTSVYWYQQALGLGLQFLLWYDEGEERNRGNFPPRFSGRQFPNYSSELNVNALELEDSALYLCASSRDPPWGGELFFGEGSRLTVL.

In its sample, this clone was seen once. J is TRBJ2-3 and V is TRBV30; 8 bases are shared with TRBD2. CDR1 and CDR2 from the germline V gene are GTSNPN and SVGIG (reference sequence). Unmatched junction bases numbered 7, after V lost 8 bases and J lost 3 bases. The CDR3 length is 13 residues. The CDR3 DNA reads as TGTGCCAGTACGGGACTAGAGACAGATACGCAGTATTTT. Its translation is CASTGLETDTQYF.

The rearrangement links TRBV30 to TRBJ1-3; the D gene is possibly TRBD1 (5 bases). CDR1 GTSNPN and CDR2 SVGIG come from the germline V gene (reference sequence). The CDR3 length is 11 residues. CDR3 loop: CAEGSGNTIYF. CDR3 nucleotides: TGTGCAGAGGGGTCTGGAAACACCATATATTTT.

The chain joins TRBV27 to TRBJ1-1, with 8 bases aligning to TRBD1. The germline gives CDR1 MNHEY, CDR2 SMNVEV (reference sequence). With 6 bases clipped from V and 2 bases from J, the junction kept 8 bases outside the gene matches. The CDR3 totals 15 residues. The CDR3 DNA follows: TGTGCCAGCAGAATTTTCGGACAGGGAAACACTGAAGCTTTCTTT. It specifies CASRIFGQGNTEAFF.

The chain couples TRBV28 to TRBJ2-7; 9 nucleotides match TRBD1. Germline lookup yields CDR1 MDHEN and CDR2 SYDVKM. V trimming: 7 bases; J trimming: 6 bases; junction bases outside the gene matches: 13. The CDR3 length is 15 residues. CDR3 sequence (DNA): TGTGCCAGCATGAACGGGGACAGGGTATTTTCCGAGCAGTACTTC. Translated, it gives CASMNGDRVFSEQYF.